Shown below are 3 T cell receptor beta chains from a single sample sequenced in a study of cytomegalovirus exposure and HLA in healthy donors (dated by TCRdb to 2017 to 2019). Receptor amplification or capture employed the immunoSEQ multiplex PCR assay. For the multiplex PCR, a mixture combining 60 forward primers for TCR Vbeta segments and 13 reverse primers for TCR Jbeta segments was used. Imported from immuneACCESS, the table was reduced by TCRdb to in-frame sequences with V and J called. These copies leave out some clones; in studies compared against another copy, an unresolved V gene accounts for under half, and the cause of the remainder is not known. Across this sample there are about 130,000 clones, with 75% seen only once. The leading ten clones occupy 6.5% to 9% of the sample. Sequencing was performed on PBMCs. All receptors derive from a man under 40 in good health and CMV-seronegative.

In regard to this clone: The junction does not match germline at one end; this may be a read error. The chain combines TRBV29-1 with TRBJ2-4; tentatively, D is TRBD2 (5 bases). The CDR3 loop spans 14 amino acids. Germline V lookup: CDR1 SQVTM, CDR2 ANQGSEA. CDR3 sequence: CSAPSLLAKNSQYF. CDR3 in DNA: TGCAGCGCCCCTTCCTTGCTAGCCAAAAACAGTCAGTACTTC.

V is TRBV20-1 and J is TRBJ2-7; D gene unclear. The CDR3 sequence is 10 residues long. V lost 2 bases and J lost 4, with 3 bases in between. Germline-derived CDR1 and CDR2 are DFQATT and SNEGSKA (reference sequence). The CDR3 DNA follows: TGCAGTGCTAGACTTTACGAGCAGTACTTC. This codes for CSARLYEQYF.

Of note for this clone: A read error may account for a junction end that differs from germline. The rearrangement joins TRBV9 to TRBJ2-6; D may be TRBD1 (5 bases). Per germline, CDR1 SGDLS and CDR2 YYNGEE. This CDR3 is built from 15 residues. In nucleotides, the CDR3 is TGTGCCAGCAGCGTACACAGCTCTGGGGCCAACGGCCTGACTTTC. It translates to CASSVHSSGANGLTF.